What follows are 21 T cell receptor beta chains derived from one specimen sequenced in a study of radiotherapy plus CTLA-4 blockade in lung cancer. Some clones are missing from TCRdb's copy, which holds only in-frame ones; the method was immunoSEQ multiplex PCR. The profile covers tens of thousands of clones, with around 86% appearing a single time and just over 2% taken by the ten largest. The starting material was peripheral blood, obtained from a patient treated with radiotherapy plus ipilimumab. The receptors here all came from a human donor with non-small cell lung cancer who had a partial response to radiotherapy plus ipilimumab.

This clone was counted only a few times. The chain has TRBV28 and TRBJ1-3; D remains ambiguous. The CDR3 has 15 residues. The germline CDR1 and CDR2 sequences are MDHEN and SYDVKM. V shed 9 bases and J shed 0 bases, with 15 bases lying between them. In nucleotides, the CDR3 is TGTGCCAGTGCGGGCCCTACCTCCTCTGGAAACACCATATATTTT. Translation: CASAGPTSSGNTIYF.

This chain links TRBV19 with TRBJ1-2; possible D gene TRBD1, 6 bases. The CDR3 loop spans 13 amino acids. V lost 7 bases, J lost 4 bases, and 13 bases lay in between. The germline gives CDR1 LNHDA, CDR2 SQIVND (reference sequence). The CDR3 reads CASTLGHFYGYTF. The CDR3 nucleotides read TGTGCCAGTACCCTGGGACACTTCTATGGCTACACCTTC. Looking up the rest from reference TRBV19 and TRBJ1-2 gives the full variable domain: DGGITQSPKYLFRKEGQNVTLSCEQNLNHDAMYWYRQDPGQGLRLIYYSQIVNDFQKGDIAEGYSVSREKKESFPLTVTSAQKNPTAFYLCASTLGHFYGYTFGSGTRLTVV.

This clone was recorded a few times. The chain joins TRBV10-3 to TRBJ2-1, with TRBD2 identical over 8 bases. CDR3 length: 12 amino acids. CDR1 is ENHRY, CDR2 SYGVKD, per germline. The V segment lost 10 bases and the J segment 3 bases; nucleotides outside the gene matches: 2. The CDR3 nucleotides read TGTGCCACCAGCGGGAGCTACAATGAGCAGTTCTTC. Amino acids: CATSGSYNEQFF.

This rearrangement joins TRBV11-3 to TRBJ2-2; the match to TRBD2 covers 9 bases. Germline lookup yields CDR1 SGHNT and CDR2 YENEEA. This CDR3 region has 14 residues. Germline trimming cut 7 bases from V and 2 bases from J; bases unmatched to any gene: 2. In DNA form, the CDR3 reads TGTGCCAGCATGACTAGCGGAAACACCGGGGAGCTGTTTTTT. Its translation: CASMTSGNTGELFF.

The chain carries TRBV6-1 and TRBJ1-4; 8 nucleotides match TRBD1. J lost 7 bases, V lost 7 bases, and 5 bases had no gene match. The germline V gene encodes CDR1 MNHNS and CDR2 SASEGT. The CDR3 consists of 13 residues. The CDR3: CASTRTGLEKLFF. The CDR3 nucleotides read TGTGCCAGCACAAGGACAGGGCTTGAAAAACTGTTTTTT.

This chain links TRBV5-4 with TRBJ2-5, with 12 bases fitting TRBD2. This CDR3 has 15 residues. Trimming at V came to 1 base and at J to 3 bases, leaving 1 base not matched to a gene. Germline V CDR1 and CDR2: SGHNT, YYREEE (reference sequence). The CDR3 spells CASSLRLAGEETQYF. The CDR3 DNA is TGTGCCAGCAGCTTGAGACTAGCGGGAGAAGAGACCCAGTACTTC.

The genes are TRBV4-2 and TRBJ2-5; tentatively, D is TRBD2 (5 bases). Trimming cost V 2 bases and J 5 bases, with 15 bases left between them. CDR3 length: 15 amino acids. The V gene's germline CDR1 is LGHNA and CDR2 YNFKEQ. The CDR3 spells CASSQSYELVETQYF. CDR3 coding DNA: TGTGCCAGCAGCCAATCGTACGAACTAGTGGAGACCCAGTACTTC.

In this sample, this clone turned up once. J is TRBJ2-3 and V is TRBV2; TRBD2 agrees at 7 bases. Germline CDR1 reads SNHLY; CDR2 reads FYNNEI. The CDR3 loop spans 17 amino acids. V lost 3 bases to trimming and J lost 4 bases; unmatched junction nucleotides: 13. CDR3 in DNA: TGTGCCAGCAGTGATCGGCCCCTAGCGGAGCTGTCAGATACGCAGTATTTT. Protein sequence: CASSDRPLAELSDTQYF.

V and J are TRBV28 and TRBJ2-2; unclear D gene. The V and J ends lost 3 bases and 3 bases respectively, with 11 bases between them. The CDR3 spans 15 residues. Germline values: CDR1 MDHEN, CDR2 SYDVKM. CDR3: CASSLYTAYTGELFF. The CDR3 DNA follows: TGTGCCAGCAGTTTGTACACAGCATACACCGGGGAGCTGTTTTTT. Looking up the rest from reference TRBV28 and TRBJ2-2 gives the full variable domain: DVKVTQSSRYLVKRTGEKVFLECVQDMDHENMFWYRQDPGLGLRLIYFSYDVKMKEKGDIPEGYSVSREKKERFSLILESASTNQTSMYLCASSLYTAYTGELFFGEGSRLTVL.

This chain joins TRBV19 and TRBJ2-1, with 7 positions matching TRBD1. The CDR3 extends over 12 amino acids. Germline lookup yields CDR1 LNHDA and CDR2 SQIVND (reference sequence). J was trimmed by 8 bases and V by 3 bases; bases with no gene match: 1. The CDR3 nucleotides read TGTGCCAGTAGTATGACAGGGTATGAGCAGTTCTTC. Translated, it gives CASSMTGYEQFF.

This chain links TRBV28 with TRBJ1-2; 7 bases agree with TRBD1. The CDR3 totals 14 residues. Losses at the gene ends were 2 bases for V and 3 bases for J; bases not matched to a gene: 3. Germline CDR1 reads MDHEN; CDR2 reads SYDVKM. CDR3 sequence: CASSLPTGDYGYTF. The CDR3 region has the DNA TGTGCCAGCAGTTTACCTACAGGGGACTATGGCTACACCTTC.

The CDR3 DNA reads TGTGCCACCCGACCCAGGACAGATACGCAGTATTTT. It translates to CATRPRTDTQYF. The rearrangement uses TRBV19 and TRBJ2-3; the D is unclear. This CDR3 is built from 12 residues. The V end lost 10 bases, the J end lost 3 bases, and 11 bases lay between the germline ends. Germline CDR1 and CDR2: LNHDA and SQIVND (reference sequence).

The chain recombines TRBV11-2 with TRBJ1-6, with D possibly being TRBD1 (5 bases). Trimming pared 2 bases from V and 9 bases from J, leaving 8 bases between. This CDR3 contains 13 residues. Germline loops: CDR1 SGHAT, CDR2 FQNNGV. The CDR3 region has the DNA TGTGCCAGCAGCTTATTGGGGGGTTCACCCCTCCACTTT. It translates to CASSLLGGSPLHF.

The CDR3 protein is CASSFLASGVDEQFF. In nucleotides, the CDR3 is TGCGCCAGCAGCTTCCTGGCGTCGGGTGTGGATGAGCAGTTCTTC. The V call is TRBV5-1, the J call TRBJ2-1, with D unclear. Per the germline V gene, CDR1 is SGHRS and CDR2 is YFSETQ. The germline V and J ends were trimmed by 2 bases and 8 bases, with 17 bases remaining between them. CDR3 length equals 15 residues.

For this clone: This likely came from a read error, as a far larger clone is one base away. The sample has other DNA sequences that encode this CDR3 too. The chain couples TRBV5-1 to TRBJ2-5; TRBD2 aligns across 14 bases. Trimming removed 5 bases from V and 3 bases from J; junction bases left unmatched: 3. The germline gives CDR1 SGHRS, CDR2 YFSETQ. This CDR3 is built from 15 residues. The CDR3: CASRGLAGAEETQYF. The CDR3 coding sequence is TGCGCCAGCAGGGGACTAGCGGGAGCTGAAGAGACCCAGTACTTC.

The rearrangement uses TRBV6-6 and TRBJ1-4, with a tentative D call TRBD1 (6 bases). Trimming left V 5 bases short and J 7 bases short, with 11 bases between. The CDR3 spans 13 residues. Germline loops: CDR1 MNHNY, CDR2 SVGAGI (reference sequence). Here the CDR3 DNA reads TGTGCCAGCAGTATTGGGACATTTGAAAAACTGTTTTTT. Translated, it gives CASSIGTFEKLFF.

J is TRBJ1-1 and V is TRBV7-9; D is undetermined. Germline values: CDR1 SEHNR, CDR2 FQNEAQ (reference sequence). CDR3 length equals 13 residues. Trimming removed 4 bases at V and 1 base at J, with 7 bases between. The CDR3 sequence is CASSWAQNTEAFF. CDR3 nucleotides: TGTGCCAGCAGCTGGGCACAGAACACTGAAGCTTTCTTT.

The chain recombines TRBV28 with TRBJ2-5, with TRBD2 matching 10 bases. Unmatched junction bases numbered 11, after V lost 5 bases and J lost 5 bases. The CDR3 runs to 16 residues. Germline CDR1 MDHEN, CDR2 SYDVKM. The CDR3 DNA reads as TGTGCCAGCAGTCCACTACCTAGCGGGAGCTGGGAGACCCAGTACTTC. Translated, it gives CASSPLPSGSWETQYF.

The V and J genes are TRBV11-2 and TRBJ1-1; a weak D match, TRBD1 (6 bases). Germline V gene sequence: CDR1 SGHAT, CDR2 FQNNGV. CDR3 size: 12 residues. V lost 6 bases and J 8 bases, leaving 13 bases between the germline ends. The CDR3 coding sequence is TGTGCCAGCAGACTAACAGGGACAGAAGCTTTCTTT. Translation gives CASRLTGTEAFF. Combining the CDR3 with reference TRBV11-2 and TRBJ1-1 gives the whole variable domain EAGVAQSPRYKIIEKRQSVAFWCNPISGHATLYWYQQILGQGPKLLIQFQNNGVVDDSQLPKDRFSAERLKGVDSTLKIQPAKLEDSAVYLCASRLTGTEAFFGQGTRLTVV.

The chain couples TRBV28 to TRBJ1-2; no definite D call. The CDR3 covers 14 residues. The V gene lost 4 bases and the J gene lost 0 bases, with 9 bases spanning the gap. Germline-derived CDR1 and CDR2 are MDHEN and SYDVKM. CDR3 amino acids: CASSSGSSNYGYTF. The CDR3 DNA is TGTGCCAGCAGTTCTGGGAGTTCTAACTATGGCTACACCTTC.

In DNA, the CDR3 is TGCGCCAGCAGCTTGGCCGGTGAGAGGGAGCAGTACTTC. Translation gives CASSLAGEREQYF. The rearrangement uses TRBV5-1 and TRBJ2-7; D is uncertain. Germline values: CDR1 SGHRS, CDR2 YFSETQ. This CDR3 comprises 13 residues. V shed 0 bases and J shed 7 bases, with 11 bases lying between them.